The 22 T cell receptor beta chains listed next were all sequenced from one sample in a study of sequential checkpoint blockade in melanoma (dated by TCRdb to 2018 to 2020). Libraries came from the immunoSEQ multiplex PCR assay. TCRdb carries this immuneACCESS record with in-frame sequences only. Its versions omit some clonotypes, under half of them owing to an unresolved V gene in the studies checked, with the rest unexplained. The sample profile shows some 13,000 clones; 75% to 80% of them were found once. More than 45% of the sample goes to the ten largest clones. Interpreted using the paper, the treatment or condition label stands for: randomized to nivolumab then ipilimumab (arm A) or the reverse (arm B). The specimen comprised CD8+ T cells sorted from blood (inferred from file names), sampled from a patient given nivolumab and ipilimumab in sequence. These receptor sequences come from a human donor with melanoma.

This clone was observed a handful of times. V and J are TRBV19 and TRBJ2-1; 9 positions match TRBD2. V trimming: 3 bases; J trimming: 8 bases; junction bases outside the gene matches: 8. The CDR3 totals 15 residues. Per germline, CDR1 LNHDA and CDR2 SQIVND (reference sequence). CDR3 residues: CASSILAGGVDEQFF. CDR3 sequence (DNA): TGTGCCAGTAGTATCTTGGCGGGAGGGGTTGATGAGCAGTTCTTC.

The chain has TRBV5-8 and TRBJ1-5; no clear D gene. V was shortened by 2 bases and J by 15 bases, with 12 bases between the two germline ends. This CDR3 is built from 11 residues. CDR1 is SGHTS, CDR2 YDEGEE, per germline. CDR3 in amino acids: CASSFGPGGHF. The CDR3 nucleotides are TGTGCCAGCAGCTTTGGGCCAGGAGGGCATTTT.

This sequence joins TRBV10-3 and TRBJ2-1, with 7 bases that match TRBD2. This CDR3 comprises 13 residues. In germline, CDR1 is ENHRY, CDR2 SYGVKD. J gave up 0 bases and V 8 bases, and 1 base lay outside the gene matches. The DNA for the CDR3 is TGTGCCATCGGCGGGAGCTCCTACAATGAGCAGTTCTTC. Its translation is CAIGGSSYNEQFF.

Only a few counts were recorded for this clone. A far larger clone differs by one base, so this is likely a read error. The sample carries other DNA sequences with the same CDR3. The J gene is TRBJ1-2, the V gene TRBV7-9, with D unresolved. This CDR3 is built from 12 residues. Germline values: CDR1 SEHNR, CDR2 FQNEAQ (reference sequence). CDR3 nucleotide sequence: TGTGCCAGCATCTTAGCGCAGTATGGCTACACCTTC. It specifies CASILAQYGYTF.

The rearrangement uses TRBV21-1 and TRBJ2-7; the table's D call TRBD1 went unverified against the DNA. TRBV21-1 is a recognized pseudogene. The CDR3 runs 17 residues. The CDR3 coding sequence is TGTGCCAGCAGCAAAGAAAGCGCGCCCAGGGAAACCTACGAGCAGTACTTC. Its translation: CASSKESAPRETYEQYF.

The chain combines TRBV7-9 with TRBJ2-1; tentative D call: TRBD1 (6 bases). Between the trimmed V and J ends, which lost 3 bases and 8 bases, there was a span of 14 bases. The CDR3 has 14 amino acids. The germline CDR1 and CDR2 sequences are SEHNR and FQNEAQ (reference sequence). The CDR3 here is CASSFLQGPDEQFF. CDR3 sequence (DNA): TGTGCCAGCAGCTTTCTCCAGGGGCCGGATGAGCAGTTCTTC.

This clone was found once. The chain's CDR3 is CASTRRDSRDSYEQYF. The CDR3 DNA reads TGTGCCAGCACCCGCCGGGATTCTCGAGACTCCTACGAGCAGTACTTC. The chain combines TRBV7-9 with TRBJ2-7; perhaps TRBD2 as D (5 bases). Germline V lookup: CDR1 SEHNR, CDR2 FQNEAQ (reference sequence). The CDR3 has 16 residues. The V end lost 7 bases, the J end lost 0 bases, and 19 bases lay between the germline ends.

The genes are TRBV6-6 and TRBJ1-2, with D unclear. From germline, CDR1 is MNHNY and CDR2 SVGAGI (reference sequence). This CDR3 spans 13 amino acids. V was pared by 2 bases and J by 5 bases, with 9 bases between. CDR3 bases: TGTGCCAGCAGTTACACCCTAGATTATGGCTACACCTTC. It codes for CASSYTLDYGYTF.

This clone was picked up a small number of times. This chain links TRBV27 with TRBJ2-7; D call uncertain. This CDR3 has 14 residues. Germline CDR1 MNHEY, CDR2 SMNVEV (reference sequence). The V gene lost 1 base and the J gene lost 5 bases, with 12 bases spanning the gap. Here the CDR3 reads CASSLYGPGDEQYF. Here the CDR3 DNA reads TGTGCCAGCAGTTTATACGGCCCAGGCGACGAGCAGTACTTC.

In its sample, this clone was seen a few times. V gene TRBV7-3 combines with J gene TRBJ2-5, with D possibly matching TRBD1 (5 bases). Germline values: CDR1 SGHTA, CDR2 FQGTGA. V was trimmed by 3 bases and J by 5 bases, leaving 19 bases between them. This CDR3 has 16 residues. The CDR3 DNA is TGTGCCAGCAGCTTGCTAGGGGCGTCGAGTCGGGAGACCCAGTACTTC. This gives the protein CASSLLGASSRETQYF.

This clone was counted a single time. The chain uses TRBV6-1 and TRBJ2-1, with D maybe TRBD1 (5 bases). CDR3 size: 15 residues. V shed 1 base and J shed 5 bases, with 12 bases lying between them. Germline CDR1 MNHNS, CDR2 SASEGT. In DNA, the CDR3 is TGTGCCAGCAGTGAAGAAATCGACAGTCACAATGAGCAGTTCTTC. It translates to CASSEEIDSHNEQFF.

The V gene is TRBV19, the J gene TRBJ2-2; D perhaps matches TRBD2 (7 bases). Germline V CDR1 and CDR2: LNHDA, SQIVND (reference sequence). The CDR3 contains 15 residues. Deletions cut 4 bases from V and 2 bases from J, with 11 bases between. The CDR3 spells CASSRGGSNTGELFF. The CDR3 region has the DNA TGTGCCAGTAGTAGGGGGGGCAGTAACACCGGGGAGCTGTTTTTT.

The V and J genes are TRBV9 and TRBJ2-7; 7 bases agree with TRBD1. CDR1 and CDR2 from the germline V gene are SGDLS and YYNGEE. Unmatched junction bases numbered 3, after V lost 3 bases and J lost 6 bases. The CDR3 runs 12 residues. CDR3 sequence: CASSGPGGEQYF. The CDR3 DNA reads TGTGCCAGCAGCGGACCAGGGGGCGAGCAGTACTTC. The full variable domain, completed using reference TRBV9 and TRBJ2-7, is DSGVTQTPKHLITATGQRVTLRCSPRSGDLSVYWYQQSLDQGLQFLIQYYNGEERAKGNILERFSAQQFPDLHSELNLSSLELGDSALYFCASSGPGGEQYFGPGTRLTVT.

The sample holds one count of this clone. J is TRBJ2-6 and V is TRBV6-4; no definite D call. The germline V and J ends were trimmed by 0 bases and 0 bases, with 6 bases remaining between them. CDR1 and CDR2 (germline): MRHNA, SNTAGT. This CDR3 contains 16 residues. Written as DNA, the CDR3 is TGTGCCAGCAGTGACTCGACAAACTCTGGGGCCAACGTCCTGACTTTC. Amino acid sequence: CASSDSTNSGANVLTF.

This chain joins TRBV30 and TRBJ1-1, with D maybe TRBD1 (6 bases). Trimming took off 2 bases at V and 0 bases at J, with 22 bases between the two ends. Germline V gene lookup returns CDR1 GTSNPN and CDR2 SVGIG (reference sequence). The CDR3 is 18 amino acids. This CDR3 is CAWSQPAGAPAMNTEAFF. DNA of the CDR3: TGTGCCTGGAGTCAACCTGCAGGGGCCCCAGCCATGAACACTGAAGCTTTCTTT. Supplemented by reference TRBV30 and TRBJ1-1, the full variable domain reads SQTIHQWPATLVQPVGSPLSLECTVEGTSNPNLYWYRQAAGRGLQLLFYSVGIGQISSEVPQNLSASRPQDRQFILSSKKLLLSDSGFYLCAWSQPAGAPAMNTEAFFGQGTRLTVV.

This chain connects TRBV5-8 to TRBJ1-2; D uncertain. V was trimmed by 4 bases and J by 1 base, leaving 11 bases between them. The CDR3 consists of 14 residues. The germline V gene encodes CDR1 SGHTS and CDR2 YDEGEE. The CDR3 loop is CASSGHSSNYGYTF. The CDR3 coding sequence is TGTGCCAGCAGCGGGCACAGCAGTAACTATGGCTACACCTTC.

The chain joins TRBV4-2 to TRBJ1-5, with a weak D call TRBD1 (5 bases). With 0 bases removed from V and 4 bases from J, the gap between germline ends came to 13 bases. Germline-derived CDR1 and CDR2 are LGHNA and YNFKEQ. The CDR3 extends over 16 amino acids. CDR3 nucleotides: TGTGCCAGCAGCCAAGAGTGGGGCCCGGGTAATCAGCCCCAGCATTTT. It is translated as CASSQEWGPGNQPQHF.

This clone turned up a few times. The V call is TRBV9, the J call TRBJ2-3; tentatively, D is TRBD2 (6 bases). V was cut by 4 bases and J by 1 base, with 7 bases left in between. CDR3 size: 13 residues. Per the germline V gene, CDR1 is SGDLS and CDR2 is YYNGEE. Here the CDR3 DNA reads TGTGCCAGCAGCCCGGGGGGCACAGATACGCAGTATTTT. Translation gives CASSPGGTDTQYF.

CDR3 loop: CASSEAGGAADTQYF. The CDR3 DNA is TGTGCCAGCAGTGAAGCGGGTGGAGCGGCAGATACGCAGTATTTT. The J gene is TRBJ2-3, the V gene TRBV6-1; D is possibly TRBD2 (5 bases). The germline CDR1 and CDR2 sequences are MNHNS and SASEGT. This CDR3 spans 15 amino acids. Trimming took off 0 bases at V and 4 bases at J, with 11 bases between the two ends.

V and J are TRBV2 and TRBJ2-7; TRBD2 might be the D (6 bases). V was shortened by 10 bases and J by 0 bases, with 16 bases between the two germline ends. The germline gives CDR1 SNHLY, CDR2 FYNNEI. The CDR3 consists of 14 residues. In nucleotides, the CDR3 is TGTGCCATCCCCCGCGGGAAAAGCTCCTACGAGCAGTACTTC. Protein: CAIPRGKSSYEQYF.

The rearrangement joins TRBV11-2 to TRBJ1-2, with TRBD1 as a possible D gene (5 bases). Trimming removed 5 bases from V and 7 bases from J, with 14 bases in between. Per germline, CDR1 SGHAT and CDR2 FQNNGV. The CDR3 totals 13 residues. CDR3: CASSPQGTGGYTF. The CDR3 DNA follows: TGTGCCAGCAGCCCCCAGGGAACGGGTGGCTACACCTTC.

V usage is TRBV4-3 and J usage is TRBJ2-1; 14 positions match TRBD2. Trimming removed 1 base from V and 10 bases from J; junction bases left unmatched: 9. Looked up from germline, CDR1 is LGHNA and CDR2 is YSLEER. This CDR3 spans 17 amino acids. This CDR3 reads CASSQGHTGLAGDEQFF. CDR3 DNA: TGCGCCAGCAGCCAAGGCCACACGGGACTAGCGGGAGACGAGCAGTTCTTC.